These 3 T cell receptor beta chains share one sample of origin, sequenced in a study of blood T cell repertoires in COVID-19. Measured with immunoSEQ multiplex PCR; TCRdb has only the in-frame clones, and not every one. The sample lists 100,000 to 150,000 clones, more than 75% occurring once. The sequencing input was peripheral blood. The receptors derive from a woman in her sixties or seventies with COVID-19, enrolled during active disease.

This clone was observed once. V usage is TRBV7-9 and J usage is TRBJ2-7; no firm D call. V shed 5 bases and J shed 5 bases, with 10 bases lying between them. The CDR3 length is 12 residues. Germline CDR1 and CDR2: SEHNR and FQNEAQ (reference sequence). The CDR3 here is CASSVALDEQYF. CDR3 DNA sequence: TGTGCCAGCAGCGTCGCGCTGGACGAGCAGTACTTC. The entire variable domain, with the rest obtained from reference TRBV7-9 and TRBJ2-7, is as follows: DTGVSQNPRHKITKRGQNVTFRCDPISEHNRLYWYRQTLGQGPEFLTYFQNEAQLEKSRLLSDRFSAERPKGSFSTLEIQRTEQGDSAMYLCASSVALDEQYFGPGTRLTVT.

The chain couples TRBV21-1 to TRBJ2-3; TRBD2 is the table's D call, not checked against the DNA. TRBV21-1 is a pseudogene locus. The CDR3 is made up of 18 amino acids. The CDR3 coding sequence is TGTGCCAGCAGCACCTCCAGACTAGCGGGGCTTAGGAGAGATACGCAGTATTTT. This gives the protein CASSTSRLAGLRRDTQYF.

J is TRBJ1-2 and V is TRBV4-1; maybe TRBD1 (6 bases). CDR3 length: 15 amino acids. The germline V gene encodes CDR1 MGHRA and CDR2 YSYEKL. V lost 3 bases, J lost 0 bases, and 11 bases lay in between. The CDR3 nucleotides read TGCGCCAGCAGCCACGGACAGAACCCTAACTATGGCTACACCTTC. It yields the protein CASSHGQNPNYGYTF.